Listed below are T cell receptor beta chains from one sample, sequenced in a study of T cell repertoires in cytomegalovirus infection. TCRdb fed the reads into MiXCR, producing one record per CDR3 protein. The sample has over 200,000 distinct CDR3 sequences, about 13% seen once. Material for sequencing was PBMCs. The receptors stem from a human donor in good health (CMV status not recorded). Some clones in this sample may be carry-over from other donors' samples. Each CDR3 is given with its conserved first and last residue. The D gene is left open where the match is weak. Clone sizes are given selectively: once, few, many, or a class where the clone is expanded.

V gene	J gene	D gene	clone size	CDR3 length	CDR3 protein	CDR3 DNA
TRBV3-1	TRBJ2-3	NA	few	14	CASTDPTLRDTQYF	TGTGCCAGCACCGATCCGACCTTGCGCGATACGCAGTATTTT
TRBV20-1	TRBJ2-1	NA	NA	14	CSAGGEEDYNEQFF	TGCAGTGCAGGGGGGGAGGAAGACTACAATGAGCAGTTCTTC
TRBV20-1	TRBJ2-1	TRBD2	few	16	CSARQRGLGSYNEQFF	TGCAGTGCTAGGCAGAGGGGACTAGGATCCTACAATGAGCAGTTCTTC
TRBV7-8	TRBJ2-1	NA	many	18	CASSSLLGQEGPYNEQFF	TGTGCCAGCAGCTCGTTATTAGGGCAGGAGGGGCCCTACAATGAGCAGTTCTTC
TRBV10-3	TRBJ2-6	NA	many	15	CAISDRRTGANVLTF	TGTGCCATCAGTGACAGGCGGACTGGGGCCAACGTCCTGACTTTC
TRBV20-1	TRBJ2-1	TRBD2	NA	14	CSAFSGRANNEQFF	TGCAGTGCCTTTAGCGGGAGGGCCAACAATGAGCAGTTCTTC
TRBV28	TRBJ2-5	TRBD2	NA	18	CASSIPAGGDQLQETQYF	TGTGCCAGCAGCATTCCGGCGGGGGGGGACCAACTACAAGAGACCCAGTACTTC
TRBV7-8	TRBJ1-1	NA	many	16	CASSLAGGDRDTEAFF	TGTGCCAGCAGCTTAGCGGGAGGGGACCGAGACACTGAAGCTTTCTTT
TRBV7-2	TRBJ2-1	TRBD2	many	18	CASSRRTSGGLTRNEQFF	TGTGCCAGCAGCCGACGGACTAGCGGGGGGTTAACACGGAATGAGCAGTTCTTC
TRBV12-3/TRBV12-4	TRBJ1-2	NA	many	14	CASSLASSNYGYTF	TGTGCCAGCAGTTTGGCTTCGTCTAACTATGGCTACACCTTC
TRBV10-3	TRBJ1-5	NA	few	14	CAISAAGDGEPQHF	TGTGCCATCAGTGCGGCAGGGGATGGAGAGCCCCAGCATTTT
TRBV7-2	TRBJ2-7	NA	many	12	CASSALGYEQYF	TGTGCCAGCAGCGCATTGGGCTACGAGCAGTACTTC
TRBV7-2	TRBJ2-3	TRBD2	many	15	CASSPRTSGSHTQYF	TGTGCCAGCAGCCCCAGGACTAGCGGGTCCCATACGCAGTATTTT
TRBV2	TRBJ2-1	NA	many	11	CASSEAQEQFF	TGTGCCAGCAGTGAAGCGCAGGAGCAGTTCTTC
TRBV11-2	TRBJ1-4	NA	many	14	CASSFFPNNEKLFF	TGTGCCAGCAGCTTTTTTCCAAACAATGAAAAACTGTTTTTT
TRBV20-1	TRBJ2-5	TRBD2	NA	15	CSVSSPGLVRETQYF	TGCAGTGTATCGTCCCCGGGACTAGTTAGAGAGACCCAGTACTTC
TRBV7-9	TRBJ2-7	NA	NA	14	CASSLEWPPYEQYF	TGTGCCAGCAGCTTGGAGTGGCCCCCCTACGAGCAGTACTTC
TRBV5-5	TRBJ2-1	TRBD1	many	15	CASSTQGAAYNEQFF	TGTGCCAGCAGCACACAGGGGGCGGCCTACAATGAGCAGTTCTTC
TRBV20-1	TRBJ2-5	NA	many	14	CSAEGGRNQETQYF	TGCAGTGCTGAGGGGGGCCGTAACCAAGAGACCCAGTACTTC
TRBV7-6	TRBJ1-1	TRBD1	many	13	CASSLDSGGYAFF	TGTGCCAGCAGCTTAGATTCAGGGGGATACGCTTTCTTT
TRBV7-2	TRBJ2-1	TRBD1	many	14	CASSTQGDYNEQFF	TGTGCCAGCAGCACTCAGGGGGACTACAATGAGCAGTTCTTC
TRBV7-2	TRBJ1-2	NA	NA	12	CASSENSYGYTF	TGTGCCAGCAGCGAAAACAGCTATGGCTACACCTTC
TRBV7-9	TRBJ2-1	NA	NA	12	CASSLASHEQFF	TGTGCCAGCAGCCTCGCTAGCCATGAGCAGTTCTTC
TRBV5-6	TRBJ1-2	NA	few	16	CASSMRILSANYGYTF	TGTGCCAGCAGCATGCGTATCTTGAGCGCTAACTATGGCTACACCTTC
TRBV28	TRBJ2-3	NA	few	15	CASSSQPASTDTQYF	TGTGCCAGCAGTTCCCAGCCGGCTAGCACAGATACGCAGTATTTT
TRBV7-2	TRBJ2-3	TRBD2	many	14	CASSSGLAPDTQYF	TGTGCCAGCAGCTCTGGACTAGCCCCAGATACGCAGTATTTT
TRBV19	TRBJ2-3	TRBD1	NA	18	CASSYRDRTSLGTDTQYF	TGTGCCAGTAGTTACCGGGACAGGACCTCCTTAGGGACAGATACGCAGTATTTT
TRBV7-2	TRBJ2-1	TRBD2	many	13	CASSFATSGDSLF	TGTGCCAGCAGCTTCGCCACTAGCGGGGACTCCCTCTTC